This T cell receptor (beta chain) derives from a study of T-cell memory formation after mild COVID-19. The study's findings and limits: Several responding clones turned up in pre-infection memory, indicating that cross-reactive memory may have taken part.

From 5'RACE with constant-segment primers came TCR alpha and TCR beta cDNA libraries that carried sample barcodes and UMIs. In TCRdb, the 5' RACE reads were re-called with MiXCR into one record per CDR3 protein. The repertoire includes 550,000 to 700,000 distinct CDR3 sequences, 18% of them detected once, and 12% sits in the top ten. This clonotype was seen a few times. Its antigen is unidentified. CDR3 size: 14 residues. Trimming took 6 bases from V and 4 from J, leaving 10 bases between them. Germline assignment: CDR1 SEHNR and CDR2 FQNEAQ (reference sequence). Specimen: PBMCs or a T cell subset sorted from them (not recorded which). The TCR was taken from an adult woman who had mild COVID-19 (a few samples of this study predate the infection). Cell type and time point are not known. The chain has TRBV7-9 and TRBJ2-6; D remains ambiguous. In DNA form, the CDR3 reads TGTGCCAGCAGTTCGGGTCCCGGGGCCAACGTCCTGACTTTC. Translation: CASSSGPGANVLTF.